This T cell receptor (beta chain) came from a study of blood T cell repertoires in COVID-19. Study-level information: PBMCs, B-cell-depleted T cells, or T cells were the source of the cDNA or gDNA that made up the material.

The CDR3 is made up of 16 amino acids. V dropped 5 bases and J dropped 0 bases, with 11 bases sitting between them. Germline assignment: CDR1 SGHTA and CDR2 FQGTGA. Followed over time, Seattle patients had been enrolled while infection was active. Authors' data handling: Quantification of nucleated cells was approximated via reference gene primer amplification. Sequencing used immunoSEQ multiplex PCR; TCRdb keeps in-frame clones, though not all of them. V and J calls and clone size are copied from that table; D and trimming were computed from the DNA. The sample shows about 170,000 clones, around four fifths of them seen only once.

The source is a woman older than 75 with COVID-19, enrolled during active disease. The V call is TRBV7-3, the J call TRBJ2-6; a possible D gene is TRBD2 (6 bases). Sequencing was carried out using peripheral blood. The CDR3 coding sequence is TGTGCCAGCAGCCGGGACTCCAACTCTGGGGCCAACGTCCTGACTTTC. It specifies CASSRDSNSGANVLTF.